The T cell receptor (beta chain) described here comes from a study of blood T cell repertoires in COVID-19. Overall study: Sites in the United States, Italy and Spain provided acute and convalescent COVID-19 samples. From T cells, B-cell-depleted T cells, or PBMCs came the material, which was cDNA or gDNA.

Per the study methods: Amplification from reference gene primers served as the basis for estimated nucleated cell counts. This table comes from immunoSEQ multiplex PCR, and its TCRdb copy is limited to in-frame clones, with some not included. Clonal size and the V and J genes are those of that table, whereas D and trimming came from the DNA. Among approximately 270,000 clones listed, roughly 89% were seen once. CDR1 and CDR2 (germline): MNHEY, SVGAGI. Trimming took off 6 bases at V and 1 base at J, with 12 bases between the two ends. This CDR3 region has 14 residues. The TCR sequence derives from a man in his thirties or forties with acute or convalescent COVID-19. This sequence joins TRBV6-5 and TRBJ1-1; possibly TRBD1 for D (6 bases). Material for sequencing was peripheral blood. The CDR3 here is CASRDDRRNTEAFF. Written as DNA, the CDR3 is TGTGCCAGCAGAGACGACAGGAGGAACACTGAAGCTTTCTTT.